Listed here is a single T cell receptor beta chain. The antigen remains undetermined. The data derive from a study of CXCR3-negative and CXCR3-positive naive CD8 T cells. The libraries of TRB cDNA were constructed through 5' RACE using UMI labels. TCRdb reprocessed the 5' RACE reads and reports one entry per CDR3 protein, with no DNA. This table lists more than 7,000 distinct CDR3 sequences. The germline CDR1 and CDR2 sequences are SGHTA and FQGTGA. The length of the CDR3 is 16 residues. Whole-study findings and limits: Memory CD8+ T cell repertoires were far less diverse than both naive subsets.

The material sequenced was naive CXCR3- CD8+ T cells from blood. Indicated subset: CD45RO-CCR7+CD27+CD95- naive CD8+ T cells lacking CXCR3 (TNR3-). The chain couples TRBV7-3 to TRBJ2-3; TCRdb gives TRBD2 as the D gene, but with no DNA this cannot be confirmed. This clonotype was obtained from a human donor in good health. Some clones in this sample may be carry-over from other donors' samples. The CDR3 sequence: CASSLGTSGLKDTQYF.